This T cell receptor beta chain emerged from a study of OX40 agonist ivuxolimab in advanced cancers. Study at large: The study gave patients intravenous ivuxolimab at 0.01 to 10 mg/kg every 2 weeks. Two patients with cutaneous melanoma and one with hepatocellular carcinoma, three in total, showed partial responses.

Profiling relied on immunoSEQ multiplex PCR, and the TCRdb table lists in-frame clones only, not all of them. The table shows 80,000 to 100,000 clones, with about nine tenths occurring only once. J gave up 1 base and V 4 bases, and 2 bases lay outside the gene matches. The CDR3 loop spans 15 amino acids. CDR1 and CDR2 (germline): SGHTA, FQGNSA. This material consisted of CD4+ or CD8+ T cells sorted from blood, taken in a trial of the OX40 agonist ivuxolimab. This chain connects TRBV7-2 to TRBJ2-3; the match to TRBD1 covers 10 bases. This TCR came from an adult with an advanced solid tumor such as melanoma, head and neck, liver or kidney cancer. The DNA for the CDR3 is TGTGCCAGCAGCTCCGGGACAGGGGGCACAGATACGCAGTATTTT. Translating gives CASSSGTGGTDTQYF.